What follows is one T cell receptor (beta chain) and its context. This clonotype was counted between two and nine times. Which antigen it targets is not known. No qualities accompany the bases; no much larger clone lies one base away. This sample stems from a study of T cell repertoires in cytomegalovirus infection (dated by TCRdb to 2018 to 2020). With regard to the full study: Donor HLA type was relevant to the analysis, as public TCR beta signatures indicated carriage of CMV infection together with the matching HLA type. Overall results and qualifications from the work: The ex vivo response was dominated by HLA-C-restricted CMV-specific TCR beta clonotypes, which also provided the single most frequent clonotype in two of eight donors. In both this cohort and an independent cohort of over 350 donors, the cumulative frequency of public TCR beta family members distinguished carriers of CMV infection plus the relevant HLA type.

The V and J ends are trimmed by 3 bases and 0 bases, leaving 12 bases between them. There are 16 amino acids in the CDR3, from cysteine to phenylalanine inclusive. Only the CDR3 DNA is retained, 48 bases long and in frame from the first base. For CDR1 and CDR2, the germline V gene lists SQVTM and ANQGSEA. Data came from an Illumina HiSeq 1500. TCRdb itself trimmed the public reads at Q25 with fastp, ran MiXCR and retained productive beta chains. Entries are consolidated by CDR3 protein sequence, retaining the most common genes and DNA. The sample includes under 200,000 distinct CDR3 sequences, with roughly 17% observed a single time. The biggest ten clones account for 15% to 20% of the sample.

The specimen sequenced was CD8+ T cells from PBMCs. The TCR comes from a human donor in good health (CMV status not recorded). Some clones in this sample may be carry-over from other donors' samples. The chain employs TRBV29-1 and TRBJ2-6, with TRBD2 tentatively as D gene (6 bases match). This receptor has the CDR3 CSVEPLEGSGANVLTF. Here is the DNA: TGCAGCGTTGAGCCCCTGGAGGGCTCTGGGGCCAACGTCCTGACTTTC.